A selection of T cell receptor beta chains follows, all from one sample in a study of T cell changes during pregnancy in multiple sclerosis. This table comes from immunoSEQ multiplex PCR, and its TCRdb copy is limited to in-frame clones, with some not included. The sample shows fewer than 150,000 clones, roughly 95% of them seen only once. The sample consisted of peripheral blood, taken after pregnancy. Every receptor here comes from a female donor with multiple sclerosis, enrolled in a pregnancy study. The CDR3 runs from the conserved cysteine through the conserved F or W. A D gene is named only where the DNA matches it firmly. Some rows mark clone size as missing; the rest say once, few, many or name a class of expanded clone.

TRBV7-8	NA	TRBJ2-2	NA	TGTGCCAGCAGCTTCTCGTCCGGGGAGCTGTTTTTT	CASSFSSGELFF
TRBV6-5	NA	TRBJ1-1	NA	TGTGCCAGCAGTTACCAGGAGGGAGGGGTTGAAGCTTTCTTT	CASSYQEGGVEAFF
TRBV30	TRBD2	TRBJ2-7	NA	TGTGCCTGGAGCCTTAGCGGGAGCTTTCCCGAGCAGTACTTC	CAWSLSGSFPEQYF
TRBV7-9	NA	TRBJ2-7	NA	TGTGCCAGCAGCCCAGGGTCCCCCTACGAGCAGTACTTC	CASSPGSPYEQYF
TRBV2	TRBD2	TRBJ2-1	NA	TGTGCCAGCAGTGAAGCAACTAGCGGGAAATATGGTGAGCAGTTCTTC	CASSEATSGKYGEQFF
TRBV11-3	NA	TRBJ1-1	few	TGTGCCAGCAGCTTTGAGGAGAACACTGAAGCTTTCTTT	CASSFEENTEAFF
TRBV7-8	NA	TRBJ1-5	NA	TGTGCCAGCAGCGAGGACAGCCAACGTAATCAGCCCCAGCATTTT	CASSEDSQRNQPQHF
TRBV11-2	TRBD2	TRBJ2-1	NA	TGTGCCAGCAGCCGACCGGGGAGGGTCATCCATGAGCAGTTCTTC	CASSRPGRVIHEQFF
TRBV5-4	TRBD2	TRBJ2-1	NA	TGTGCCAGCAGTCGCAGCGGGAGGGCCCTCGGTGAGCAGTTCTTC	CASSRSGRALGEQFF
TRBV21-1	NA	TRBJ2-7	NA	TGTGCCAGCAGCATGAATAGGACACCCTTCTCCTACGAGCAGTACTTC	CASSMNRTPFSYEQYF
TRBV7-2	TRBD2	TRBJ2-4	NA	TGTGCCAGCAGCCTAACTAGCGACATTCAGTACTTC	CASSLTSDIQYF
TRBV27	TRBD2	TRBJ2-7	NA	TGTGCCAGCAGTTCTGGGACTAGCGGAACCTACGAGCAGTACTTC	CASSSGTSGTYEQYF
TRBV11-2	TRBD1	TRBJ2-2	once	TGTGCCAGCAGCTTAGACGGACAGGGGGTGGCCGGGGAGCTGTTTTTT	CASSLDGQGVAGELFF
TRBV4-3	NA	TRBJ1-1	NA	TGCGCCAGCAGCCAAGTAGGGACTATGAACACTGAAGCTTTCTTT	CASSQVGTMNTEAFF
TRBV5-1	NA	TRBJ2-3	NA	TGCGCCAGCAGCAGGGACTCCCAGTACTTAGATACGCAGTATTTT	CASSRDSQYLDTQYF
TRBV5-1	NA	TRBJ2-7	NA	TGCGCCAGCAGTTCCGATCAACCCGGGACCTACGAGCAGTACTTC	CASSSDQPGTYEQYF
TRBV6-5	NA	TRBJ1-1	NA	TGTGCCAGCAGTTCCCTAGGCGGGGGTGAAGCTTTCTTT	CASSSLGGGEAFF
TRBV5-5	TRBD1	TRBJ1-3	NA	TGTGCCAGCAGCCCCAGCCTTCAGGGGGCTGGAAACACCATATATTTT	CASSPSLQGAGNTIYF
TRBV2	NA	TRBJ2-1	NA	TGTGCCAGCTCGAGGTACTCCTACAATGAGCAGTTCTTC	CASSRYSYNEQFF
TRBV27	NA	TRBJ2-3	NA	TGTGCCAGCTCCACAGCTCCGCTCACAGATACGCAGTATTTT	CASSTAPLTDTQYF
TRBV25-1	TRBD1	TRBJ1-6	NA	TGTGCCAGCAGTACCAACAGGGGCCTGGGAGGTTCACCCCTCCACTTT	CASSTNRGLGGSPLHF
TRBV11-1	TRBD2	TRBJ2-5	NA	TGTGCCAGCAGCCCCGGGGGGGGAGAGACCCAGTACTTC	CASSPGGGETQYF
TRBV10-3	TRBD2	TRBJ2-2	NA	TGTGCCATCAGTGGGGGGGGAATTAGCACCGGGGAGCTGTTTTTT	CAISGGGISTGELFF
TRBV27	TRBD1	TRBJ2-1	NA	TGTGCCAGCAGTCGACAGGGCGGGCAAGGGGGCAATGAGCAGTTCTTC	CASSRQGGQGGNEQFF
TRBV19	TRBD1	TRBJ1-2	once	TGTGCCAGTACGGGACAGGTTACTCGCTACACCTTC	CASTGQVTRYTF
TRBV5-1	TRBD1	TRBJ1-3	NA	TGCGCCAGCAGCTTCGGACAGGTTGGAAACACCATATATTTT	CASSFGQVGNTIYF
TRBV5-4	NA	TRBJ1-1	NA	TGTGCCAGCAGCGATGAGAGGGGGGGGACTGAAGCTTTCTTT	CASSDERGGTEAFF
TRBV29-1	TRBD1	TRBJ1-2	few	TGCAGCGTTGATTCAGGGACAGGGTTCGCGGGCTACACCTTC	CSVDSGTGFAGYTF
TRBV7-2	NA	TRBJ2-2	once	TGTGCCAGCAGTCGTGTTGCCGGGGAGCTGTTTTTT	CASSRVAGELFF
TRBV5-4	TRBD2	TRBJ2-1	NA	TGTGCCAGCAGCTTCCAGCGGGAGGTGTACAATGAGCAGTTCTTC	CASSFQREVYNEQFF
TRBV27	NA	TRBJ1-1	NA	TGTGCCAGCAGTGTACAGGGTTCGCACACTGAAGCTTTCTTT	CASSVQGSHTEAFF
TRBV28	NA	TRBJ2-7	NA	TGTGCCAGCAGACAGGGCTACGAGCAGTACTTC	CASRQGYEQYF
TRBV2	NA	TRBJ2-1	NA	TGTGCCAGTATCGGGAGCCAGTCCCTCAATGAGCAGTTCTTC	CASIGSQSLNEQFF
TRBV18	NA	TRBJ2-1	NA	TGTGCCAGCTCACTACGATGGTCGGGACCAAGCGGGCACAATGAGCAGTTCTTC	CASSLRWSGPSGHNEQFF
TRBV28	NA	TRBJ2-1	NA	TGTGCCAGCAGTTTGGCCCTTCCAGGGGTCACCAATGAGCAGTTCTTC	CASSLALPGVTNEQFF
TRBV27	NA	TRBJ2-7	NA	TGTGCCAGCAGTTTATCCGCCGGGACCTACGAGCAGTACTTC	CASSLSAGTYEQYF
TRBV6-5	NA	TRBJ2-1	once	TGTGCCAGCAGTTACCTCAGGGGTAAGAATGAGCAGTTCTTC	CASSYLRGKNEQFF